The source of this TCR beta chain is a study of blood T cell repertoires in COVID-19. V dropped 4 bases and J dropped 6 bases, with 10 bases sitting between them. The CDR3 extends over 12 amino acids. Germline V gene sequence: CDR1 SEHNR, CDR2 FQNEAQ (reference sequence). The assay was immunoSEQ multiplex PCR, and TCRdb's table has in-frame clones only and misses some. The table has about 140,000 clones, 84% seen once. The sequenced sample consisted of peripheral blood. This receptor was obtained from a man younger than 40 with COVID-19, enrolled during active disease. The chain is built from TRBV7-9 and TRBJ2-7; D may be TRBD1 (6 bases). CDR3 in amino acids: CASSWVGAEQYF. CDR3 bases: TGTGCCAGCAGCTGGGTGGGGGCCGAGCAGTACTTC.